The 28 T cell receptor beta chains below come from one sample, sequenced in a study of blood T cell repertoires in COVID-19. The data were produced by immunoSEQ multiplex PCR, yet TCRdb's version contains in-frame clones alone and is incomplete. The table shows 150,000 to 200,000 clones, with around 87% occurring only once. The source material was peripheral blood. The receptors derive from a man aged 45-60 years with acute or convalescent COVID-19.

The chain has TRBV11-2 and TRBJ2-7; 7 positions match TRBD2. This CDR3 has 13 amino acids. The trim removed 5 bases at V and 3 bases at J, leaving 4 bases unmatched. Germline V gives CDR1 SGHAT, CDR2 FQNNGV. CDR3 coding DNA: TGTGCCAGCAGCCATGGGACTAACTACGAGCAGTACGTC. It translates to CASSHGTNYEQYV.

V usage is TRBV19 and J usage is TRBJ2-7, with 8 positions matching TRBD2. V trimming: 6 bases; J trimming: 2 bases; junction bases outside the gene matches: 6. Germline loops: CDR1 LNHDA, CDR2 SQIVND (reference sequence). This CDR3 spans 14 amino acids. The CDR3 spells CASSWTGGTYEQYF. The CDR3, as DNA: TGTGCCAGTAGCTGGACGGGAGGGACCTACGAGCAGTACTTC.

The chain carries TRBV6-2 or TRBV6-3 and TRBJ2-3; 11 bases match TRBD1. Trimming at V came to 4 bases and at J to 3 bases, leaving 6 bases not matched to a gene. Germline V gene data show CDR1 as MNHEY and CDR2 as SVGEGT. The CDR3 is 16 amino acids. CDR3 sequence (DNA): TGTGCCAGCAGTTCGATCGGGACAGGGGGGACAGATACGCAGTATTTT. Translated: CASSSIGTGGTDTQYF.

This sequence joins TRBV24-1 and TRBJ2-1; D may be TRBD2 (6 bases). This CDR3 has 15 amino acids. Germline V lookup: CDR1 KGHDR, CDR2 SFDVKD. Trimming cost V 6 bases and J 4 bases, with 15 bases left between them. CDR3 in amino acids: CATSPRGALYNEQFF. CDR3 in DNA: TGTGCCACCAGTCCGCGCGGGGCCCTTTACAATGAGCAGTTCTTC.

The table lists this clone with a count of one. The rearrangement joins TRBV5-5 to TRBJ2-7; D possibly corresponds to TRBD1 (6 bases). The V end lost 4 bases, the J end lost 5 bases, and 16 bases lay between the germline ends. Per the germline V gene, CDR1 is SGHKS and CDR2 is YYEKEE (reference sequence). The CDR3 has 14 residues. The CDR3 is CASSPQTGIHEQYV. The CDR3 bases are TGTGCCAGCAGCCCTCAAACAGGGATCCACGAGCAGTACGTC.

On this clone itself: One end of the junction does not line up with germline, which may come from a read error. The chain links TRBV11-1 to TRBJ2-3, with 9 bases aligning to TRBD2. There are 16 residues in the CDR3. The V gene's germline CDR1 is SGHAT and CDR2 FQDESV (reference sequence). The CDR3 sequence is CASSFRGGGGTNTQYF. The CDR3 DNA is TGTGCCAGCAGCTTCCGTGGCGGGGGGGGCACAAATACGCAGTATTTT.

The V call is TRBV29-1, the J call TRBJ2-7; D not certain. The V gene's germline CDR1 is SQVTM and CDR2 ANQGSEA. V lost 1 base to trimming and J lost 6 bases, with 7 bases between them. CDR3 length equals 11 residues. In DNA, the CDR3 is TGCAGCGTTGAAGGACCGGGCGAGCAGTACTTC. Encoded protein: CSVEGPGEQYF.

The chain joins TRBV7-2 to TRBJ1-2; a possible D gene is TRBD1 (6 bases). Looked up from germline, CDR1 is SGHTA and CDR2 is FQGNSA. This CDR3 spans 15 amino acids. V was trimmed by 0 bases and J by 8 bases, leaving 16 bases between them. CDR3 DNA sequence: TGTGCCAGCAGCTTAGCGCAGTTCCCAGGGGCAGGCTACACCTTC. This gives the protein CASSLAQFPGAGYTF.

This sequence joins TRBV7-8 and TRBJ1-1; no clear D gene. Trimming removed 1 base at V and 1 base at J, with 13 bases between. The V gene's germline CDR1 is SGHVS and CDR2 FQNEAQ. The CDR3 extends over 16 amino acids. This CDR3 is CASSLGGWFPNTEAFF. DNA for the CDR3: TGTGCCAGCAGCTTAGGAGGGTGGTTCCCGAACACTGAAGCTTTCTTT.

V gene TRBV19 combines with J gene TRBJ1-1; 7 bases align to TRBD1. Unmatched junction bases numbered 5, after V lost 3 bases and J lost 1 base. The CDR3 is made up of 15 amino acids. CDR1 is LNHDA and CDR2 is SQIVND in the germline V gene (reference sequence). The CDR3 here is CASSIRGTANTEAFF. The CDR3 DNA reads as TGTGCCAGTAGTATTAGGGGGACAGCGAACACTGAAGCTTTCTTT.

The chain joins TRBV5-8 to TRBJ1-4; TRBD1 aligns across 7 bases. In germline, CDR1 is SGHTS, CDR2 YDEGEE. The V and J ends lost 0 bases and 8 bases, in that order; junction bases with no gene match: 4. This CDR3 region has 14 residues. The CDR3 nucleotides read TGTGCCAGCAGCTTGGAGGGGGCAGGGGAAAAACTGTTTTTT. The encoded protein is CASSLEGAGEKLFF.

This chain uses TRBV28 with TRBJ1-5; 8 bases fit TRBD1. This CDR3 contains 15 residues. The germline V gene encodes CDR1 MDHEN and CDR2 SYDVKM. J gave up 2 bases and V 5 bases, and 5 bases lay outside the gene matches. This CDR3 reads CASSTNRGGNQPQHF. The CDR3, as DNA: TGTGCCAGCAGTACCAACAGGGGGGGCAATCAGCCCCAGCATTTT.

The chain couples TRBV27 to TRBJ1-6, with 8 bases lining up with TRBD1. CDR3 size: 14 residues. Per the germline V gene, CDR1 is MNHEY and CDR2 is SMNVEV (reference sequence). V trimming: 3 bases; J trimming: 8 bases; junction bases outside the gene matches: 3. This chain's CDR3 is CASSLDRDYSPLHF. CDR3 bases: TGTGCCAGCAGTTTGGACAGGGATTATTCACCCCTCCACTTT.

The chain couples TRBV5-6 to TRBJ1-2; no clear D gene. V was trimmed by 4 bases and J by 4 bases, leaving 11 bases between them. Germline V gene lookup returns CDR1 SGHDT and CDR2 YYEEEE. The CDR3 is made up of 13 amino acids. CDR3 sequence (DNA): TGTGCCAGCAGCAAAGACACCTTCTATGGCTACACCTTC. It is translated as CASSKDTFYGYTF.

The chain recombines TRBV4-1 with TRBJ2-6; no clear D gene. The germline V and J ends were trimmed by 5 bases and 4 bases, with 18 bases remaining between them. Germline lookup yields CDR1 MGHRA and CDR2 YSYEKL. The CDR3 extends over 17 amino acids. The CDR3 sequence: CASSSETGNLGANVLTF. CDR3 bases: TGCGCCAGCAGCTCGGAGACCGGCAACTTGGGGGCCAACGTCCTGACTTTC.

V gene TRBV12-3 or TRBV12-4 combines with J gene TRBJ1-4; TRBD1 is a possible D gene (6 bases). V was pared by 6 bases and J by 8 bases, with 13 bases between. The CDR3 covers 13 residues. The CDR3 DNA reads TGTGCCAGCAGACAGGGTGGGAGCGAAAAACTGTTTTTT. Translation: CASRQGGSEKLFF.

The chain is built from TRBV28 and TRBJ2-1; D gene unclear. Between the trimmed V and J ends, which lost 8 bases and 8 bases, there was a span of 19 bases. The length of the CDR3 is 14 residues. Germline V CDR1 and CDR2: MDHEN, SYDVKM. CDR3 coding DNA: TGTGCCAGCCAAGAGTTCTATGGTAGCTATGAGCAGTTCTTC. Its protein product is CASQEFYGSYEQFF.

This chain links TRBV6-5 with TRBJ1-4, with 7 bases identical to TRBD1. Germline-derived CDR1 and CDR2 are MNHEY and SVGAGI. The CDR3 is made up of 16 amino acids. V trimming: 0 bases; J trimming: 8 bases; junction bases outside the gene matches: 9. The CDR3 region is CASSYSGPGQSEKLFF. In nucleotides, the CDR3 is TGTGCCAGCAGTTACTCCGGCCCGGGACAGTCGGAAAAACTGTTTTTT.

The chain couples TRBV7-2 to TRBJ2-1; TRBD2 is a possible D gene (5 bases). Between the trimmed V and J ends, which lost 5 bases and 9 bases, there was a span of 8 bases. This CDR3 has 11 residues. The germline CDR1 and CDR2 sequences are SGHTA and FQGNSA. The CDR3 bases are TGTGCCAGCAGCCTTGAGGGTGAGCAGTTCTTC. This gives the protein CASSLEGEQFF.

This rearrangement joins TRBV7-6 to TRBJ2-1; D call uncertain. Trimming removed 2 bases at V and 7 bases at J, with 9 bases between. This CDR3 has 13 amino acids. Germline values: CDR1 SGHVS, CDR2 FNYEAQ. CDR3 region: CASSLLGSNEQFF. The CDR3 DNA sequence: TGTGCCAGCAGCTTACTGGGCTCTAATGAGCAGTTCTTC.

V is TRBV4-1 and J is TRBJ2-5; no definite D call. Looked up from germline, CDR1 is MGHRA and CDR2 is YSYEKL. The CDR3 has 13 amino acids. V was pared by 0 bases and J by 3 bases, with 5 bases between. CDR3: CASSQDNEETQYF. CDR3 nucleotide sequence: TGCGCCAGCAGCCAAGACAATGAAGAGACCCAGTACTTC.

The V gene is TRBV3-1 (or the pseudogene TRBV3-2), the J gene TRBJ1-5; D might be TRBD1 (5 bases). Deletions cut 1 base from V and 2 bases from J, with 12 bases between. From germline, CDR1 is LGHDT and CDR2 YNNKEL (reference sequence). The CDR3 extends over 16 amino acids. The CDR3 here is CASSQALGRGNQPQHF. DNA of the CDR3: TGTGCCAGCAGCCAAGCTTTGGGCAGGGGCAATCAGCCCCAGCATTTT.

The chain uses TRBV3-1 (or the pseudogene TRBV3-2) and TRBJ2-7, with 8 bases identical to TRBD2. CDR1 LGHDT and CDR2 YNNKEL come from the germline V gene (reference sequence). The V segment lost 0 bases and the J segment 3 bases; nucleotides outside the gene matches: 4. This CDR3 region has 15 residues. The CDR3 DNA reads TGTGCCAGCAGCCAAGACACCAGCGGGGGCTACGAGCAGTACTTC. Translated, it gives CASSQDTSGGYEQYF.

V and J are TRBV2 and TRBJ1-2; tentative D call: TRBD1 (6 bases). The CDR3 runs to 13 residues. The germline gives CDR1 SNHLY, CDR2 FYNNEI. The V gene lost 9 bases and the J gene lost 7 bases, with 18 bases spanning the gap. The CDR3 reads CASSTGVRLGYTF. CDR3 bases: TGTGCCAGTTCGACAGGCGTCAGGCTTGGCTACACCTTC. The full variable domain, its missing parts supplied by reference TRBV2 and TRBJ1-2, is EPEVTQTPSHQVTQMGQEVILRCVPISNHLYFYWYRQILGQKVEFLVSFYNNEISEKSEIFDDQFSVERPDGSNFTLKIRSTKLEDSAMYFCASSTGVRLGYTFGSGTRLTVV.

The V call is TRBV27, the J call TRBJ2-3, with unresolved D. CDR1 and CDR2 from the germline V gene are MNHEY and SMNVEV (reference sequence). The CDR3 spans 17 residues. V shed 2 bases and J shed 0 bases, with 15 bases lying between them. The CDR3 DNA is TGTGCCAGCAGTTTAACTCTGAGTTCTTTTAGCACAGATACGCAGTATTTT. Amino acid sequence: CASSLTLSSFSTDTQYF.

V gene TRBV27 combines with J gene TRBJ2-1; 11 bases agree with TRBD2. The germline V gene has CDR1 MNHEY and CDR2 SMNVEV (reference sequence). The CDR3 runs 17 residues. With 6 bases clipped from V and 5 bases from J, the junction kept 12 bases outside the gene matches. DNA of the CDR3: TGTGCCAGCAGGGTCGGGGCTAGCGGGAGGTCAAACAATGAGCAGTTCTTC. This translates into CASRVGASGRSNNEQFF.

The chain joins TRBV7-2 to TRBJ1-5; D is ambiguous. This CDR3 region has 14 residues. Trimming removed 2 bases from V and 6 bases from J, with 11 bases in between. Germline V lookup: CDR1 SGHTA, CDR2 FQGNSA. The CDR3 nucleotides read TGTGCCAGCAGCTTATTATCCTGGGCTCAGCCCCAGCATTTT. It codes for CASSLLSWAQPQHF.

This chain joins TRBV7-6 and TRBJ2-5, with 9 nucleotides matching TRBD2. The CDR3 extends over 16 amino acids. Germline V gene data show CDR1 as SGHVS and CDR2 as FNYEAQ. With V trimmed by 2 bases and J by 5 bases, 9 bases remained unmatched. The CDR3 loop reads CASSLIAGAFGETQYF. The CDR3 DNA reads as TGTGCCAGCAGCTTAATAGCGGGGGCCTTCGGGGAGACCCAGTACTTC.